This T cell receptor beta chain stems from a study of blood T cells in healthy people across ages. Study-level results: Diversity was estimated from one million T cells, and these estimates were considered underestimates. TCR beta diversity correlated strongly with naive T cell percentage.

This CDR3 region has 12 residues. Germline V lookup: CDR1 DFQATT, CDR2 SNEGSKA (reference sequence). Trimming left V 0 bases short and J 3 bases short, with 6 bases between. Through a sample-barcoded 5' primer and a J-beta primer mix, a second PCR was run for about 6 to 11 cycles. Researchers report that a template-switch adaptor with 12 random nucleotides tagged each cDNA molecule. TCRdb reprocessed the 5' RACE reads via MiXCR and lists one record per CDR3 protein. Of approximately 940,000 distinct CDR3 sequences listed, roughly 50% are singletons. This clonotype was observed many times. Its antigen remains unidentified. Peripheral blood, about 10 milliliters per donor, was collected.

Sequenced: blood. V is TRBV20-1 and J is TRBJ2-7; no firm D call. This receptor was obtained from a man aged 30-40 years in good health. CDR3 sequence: CSAREGSYEQYF. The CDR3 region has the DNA TGCAGTGCTAGAGAGGGCAGCTACGAGCAGTACTTC.